This entry features one T cell receptor beta chain sequence. The data originate from a study of blood T cell repertoires in COVID-19. Whole-study context: The United States, Italy and Spain provided the acute and convalescent COVID-19 samples. T cells, B-cell-depleted T cells, or PBMCs supplied cDNA or gDNA.

The CDR3 runs 16 residues. V lost 0 bases and J lost 3, with 15 bases in between. Original data processing: Scientists estimated how many nucleated cells there were by amplifying reference gene primers. Only in-frame clones appear in the TCRdb table, and some are missing; sequencing was by immunoSEQ multiplex PCR. Clone size and V and J calls were adopted from that table, with D and trimming inferred from the DNA. Among over 200,000 clones listed, just under 90% were seen once. The receptor was isolated from a man aged 55 to 70 who had recovered from COVID-19. The sample was peripheral blood. J is TRBJ2-7 and V is TRBV23-1; possible D gene TRBD2, 6 bases. TRBV23-1 is marked as an open reading frame, function uncertain. CDR3 sequence: CASSQSRGVSGYEQYF. Written as DNA, the CDR3 is TGCGCCAGCAGTCAATCGAGGGGCGTTAGCGGCTACGAGCAGTACTTC.